The source of this T cell receptor beta chain is a study of monozygotic twins with inflammatory bowel disease. After re-calling the 5' RACE reads, TCRdb lists one entry per CDR3 protein, DNA absent. The sample holds some 200,000 distinct CDR3 sequences. From whole blood, total RNA was isolated without any sorting of T cells. This CDR3 has 14 amino acids. CDR1 and CDR2 from the germline V gene are LGHNA and YNFKEQ. Study-wide results and limits: Against healthy co-twins, IBD patients had lower TCRbeta diversity (measured by inverse Simpson). Repertoire similarity did not differ between concordant and discordant twins, perhaps due to limited power.

In the case of this clonotype: Its cognate antigen is unknown.

The gene calls are TRBV4-2 and TRBJ2-2; lacking DNA, the TRBD1 call made by TCRdb goes unchecked. The TCR comes from a human donor with ulcerative colitis or Crohn's disease, or a healthy co-twin of an affected twin (not recorded which). Sequenced input: blood. The CDR3 loop is CASSRPGGTGELFF.